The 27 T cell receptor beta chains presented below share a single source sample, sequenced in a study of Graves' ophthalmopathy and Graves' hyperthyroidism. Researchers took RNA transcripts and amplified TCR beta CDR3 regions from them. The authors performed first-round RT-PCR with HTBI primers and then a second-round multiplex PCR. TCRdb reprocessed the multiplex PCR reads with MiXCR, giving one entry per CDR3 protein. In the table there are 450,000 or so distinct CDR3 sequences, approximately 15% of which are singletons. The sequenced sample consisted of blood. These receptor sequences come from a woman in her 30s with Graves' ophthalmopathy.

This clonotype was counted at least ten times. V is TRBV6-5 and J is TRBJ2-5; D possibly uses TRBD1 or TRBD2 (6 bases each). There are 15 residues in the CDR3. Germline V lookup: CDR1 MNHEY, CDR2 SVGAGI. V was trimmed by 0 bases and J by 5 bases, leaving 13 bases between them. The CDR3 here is CASSYSGIGGETQYF. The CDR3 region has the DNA TGTGCCAGCAGTTACTCGGGGATAGGGGGGGAGACCCAGTACTTC.

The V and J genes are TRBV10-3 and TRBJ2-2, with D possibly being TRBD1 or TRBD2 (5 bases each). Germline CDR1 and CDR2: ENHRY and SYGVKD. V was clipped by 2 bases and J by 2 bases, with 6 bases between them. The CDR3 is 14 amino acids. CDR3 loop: CAISEGDNTGELFF. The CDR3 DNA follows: TGTGCCATCAGTGAGGGGGACAACACCGGGGAGCTGTTTTTT.

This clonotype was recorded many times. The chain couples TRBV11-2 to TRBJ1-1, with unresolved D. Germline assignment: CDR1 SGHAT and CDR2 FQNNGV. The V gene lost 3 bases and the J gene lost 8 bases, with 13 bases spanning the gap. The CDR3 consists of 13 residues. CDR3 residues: CASSFPPLGEAFF. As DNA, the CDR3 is TGTGCCAGCAGCTTCCCACCTTTAGGGGAAGCTTTCTTT.

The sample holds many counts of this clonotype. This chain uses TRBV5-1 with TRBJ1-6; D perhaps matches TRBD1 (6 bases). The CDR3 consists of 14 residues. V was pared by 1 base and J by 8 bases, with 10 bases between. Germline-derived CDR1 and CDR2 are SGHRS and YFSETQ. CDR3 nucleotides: TGCGCCAGCAGCTTGCGGGGGGCTGATTCACCCCTCCACTTT. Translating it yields CASSLRGADSPLHF.

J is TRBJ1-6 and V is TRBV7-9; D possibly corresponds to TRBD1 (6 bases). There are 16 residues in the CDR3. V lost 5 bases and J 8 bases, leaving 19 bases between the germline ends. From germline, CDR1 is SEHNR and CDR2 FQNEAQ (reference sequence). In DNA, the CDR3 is TGTGCCAGCAGCCCCTGGGCGGGGGGCAAGCATTCACCCCTCCACTTT. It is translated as CASSPWAGGKHSPLHF. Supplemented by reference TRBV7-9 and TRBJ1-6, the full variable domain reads DTGVSQNPRHKITKRGQNVTFRCDPISEHNRLYWYRQTLGQGPEFLTYFQNEAQLEKSRLLSDRFSAERPKGSFSTLEIQRTEQGDSAMYLCASSPWAGGKHSPLHFGNGTRLTVT.

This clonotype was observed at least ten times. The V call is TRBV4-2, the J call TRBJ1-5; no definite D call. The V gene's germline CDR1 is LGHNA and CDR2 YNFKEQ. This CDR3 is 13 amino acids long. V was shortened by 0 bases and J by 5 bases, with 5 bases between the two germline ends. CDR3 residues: CASSQDPHQPQHF. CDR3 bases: TGTGCCAGCAGCCAAGATCCCCATCAGCCCCAGCATTTT.

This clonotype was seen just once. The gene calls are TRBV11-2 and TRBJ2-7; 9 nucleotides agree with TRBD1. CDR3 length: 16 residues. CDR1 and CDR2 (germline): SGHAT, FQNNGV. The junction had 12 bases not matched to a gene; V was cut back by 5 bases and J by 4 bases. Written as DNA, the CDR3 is TGTGCCAGCAGCCAGCCGCCGGGACAGGGAAGGTACGAGCAGTACTTC. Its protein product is CASSQPPGQGRYEQYF.

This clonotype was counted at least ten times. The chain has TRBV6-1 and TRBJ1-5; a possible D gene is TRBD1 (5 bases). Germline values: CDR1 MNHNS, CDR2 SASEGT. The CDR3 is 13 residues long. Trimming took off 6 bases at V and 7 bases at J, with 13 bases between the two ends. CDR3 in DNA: TGTGCCAGCAGCCCGGTTGGGGCCCAGCCCCAGCATTTT. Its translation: CASSPVGAQPQHF.

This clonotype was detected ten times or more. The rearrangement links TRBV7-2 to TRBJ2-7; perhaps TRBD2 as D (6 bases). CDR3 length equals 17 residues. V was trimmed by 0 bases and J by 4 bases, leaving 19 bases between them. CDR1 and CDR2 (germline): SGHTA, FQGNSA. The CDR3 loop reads CASSLAKMGWRGYEQYF. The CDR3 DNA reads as TGTGCCAGCAGCTTAGCAAAGATGGGTTGGCGGGGATACGAGCAGTACTTC.

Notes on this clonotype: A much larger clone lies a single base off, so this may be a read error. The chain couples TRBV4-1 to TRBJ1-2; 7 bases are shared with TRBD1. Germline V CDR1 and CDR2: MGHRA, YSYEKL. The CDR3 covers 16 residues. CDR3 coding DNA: TGCGCCAGCAGCCAAGACGGTAACAGGGGATCGGGTGGCTTCACCTTC. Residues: CASSQDGNRGSGGFTF.

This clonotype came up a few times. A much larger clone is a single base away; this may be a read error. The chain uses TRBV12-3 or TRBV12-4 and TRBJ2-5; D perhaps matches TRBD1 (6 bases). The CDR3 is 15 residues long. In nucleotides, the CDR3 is TGTGCCAGCAGCACCCCGGGACACCGCCAAGAGACCAAGTACTTC. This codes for CASSTPGHRQETKYF.

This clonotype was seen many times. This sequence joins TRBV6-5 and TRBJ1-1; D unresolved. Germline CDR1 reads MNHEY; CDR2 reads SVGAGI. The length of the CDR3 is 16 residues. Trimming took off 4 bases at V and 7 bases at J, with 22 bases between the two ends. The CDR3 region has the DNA TGTGCCAGCAGTTCCTCCGGGCGCCACATATCAGTTGAAGCTTTCTTT. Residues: CASSSSGRHISVEAFF.

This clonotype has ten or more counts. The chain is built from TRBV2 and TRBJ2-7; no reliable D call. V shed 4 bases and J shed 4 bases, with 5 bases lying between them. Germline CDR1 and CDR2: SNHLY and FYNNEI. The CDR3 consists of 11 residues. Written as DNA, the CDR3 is TGTGCCAGCAGTGGGGCGTACGAGCAGTACTTC. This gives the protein CASSGAYEQYF.

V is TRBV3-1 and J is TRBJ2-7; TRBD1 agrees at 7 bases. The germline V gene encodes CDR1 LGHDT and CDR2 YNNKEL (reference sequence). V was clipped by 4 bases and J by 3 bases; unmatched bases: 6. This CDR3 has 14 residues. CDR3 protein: CASSPRDSFYEQYF. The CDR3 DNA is TGTGCCAGCAGCCCCAGGGACAGTTTCTACGAGCAGTACTTC.

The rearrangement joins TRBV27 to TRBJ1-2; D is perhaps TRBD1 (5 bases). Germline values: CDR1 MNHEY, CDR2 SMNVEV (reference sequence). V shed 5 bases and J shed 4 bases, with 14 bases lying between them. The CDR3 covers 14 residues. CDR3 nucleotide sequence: TGTGCCAGCAGTACCCCCGGGGGGTCCTATGGCTACACCTTC. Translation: CASSTPGGSYGYTF.

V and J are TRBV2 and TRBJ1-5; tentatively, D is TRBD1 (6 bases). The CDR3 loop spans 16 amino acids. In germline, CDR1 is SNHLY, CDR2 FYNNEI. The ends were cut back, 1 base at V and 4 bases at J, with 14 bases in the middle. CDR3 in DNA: TGTGCCAGCAGTGAAGTACAGGGTGGGGGGAATCAGCCCCAGCATTTT. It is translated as CASSEVQGGGNQPQHF.

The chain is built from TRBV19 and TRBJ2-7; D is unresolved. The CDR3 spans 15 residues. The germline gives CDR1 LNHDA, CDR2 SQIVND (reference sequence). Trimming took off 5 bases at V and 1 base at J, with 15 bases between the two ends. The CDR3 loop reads CASSDGRLTSYEQYF. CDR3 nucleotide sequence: TGTGCCAGTAGTGACGGACGGCTAACTTCCTACGAGCAGTACTTC.

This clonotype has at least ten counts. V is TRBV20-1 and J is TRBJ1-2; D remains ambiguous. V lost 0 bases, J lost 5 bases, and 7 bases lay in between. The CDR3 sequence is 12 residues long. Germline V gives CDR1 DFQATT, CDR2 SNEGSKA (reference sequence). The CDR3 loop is CSAREGGYGYTF. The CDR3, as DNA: TGCAGTGCTAGAGAGGGCGGTTATGGCTACACCTTC.

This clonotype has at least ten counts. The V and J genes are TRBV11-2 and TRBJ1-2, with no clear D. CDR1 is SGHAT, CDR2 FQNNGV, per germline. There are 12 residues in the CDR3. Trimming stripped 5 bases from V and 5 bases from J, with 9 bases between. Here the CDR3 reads CASSNQPYGYTF. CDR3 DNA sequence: TGTGCCAGCAGCAATCAGCCTTATGGCTACACCTTC.

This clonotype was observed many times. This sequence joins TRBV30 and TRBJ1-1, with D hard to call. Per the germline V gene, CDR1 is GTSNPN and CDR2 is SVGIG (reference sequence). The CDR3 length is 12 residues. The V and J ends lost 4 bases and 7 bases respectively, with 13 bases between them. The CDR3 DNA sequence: TGTGCCTGGAATCGGCAGGTGGGTGAAGCTTTCTTT. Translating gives CAWNRQVGEAFF.

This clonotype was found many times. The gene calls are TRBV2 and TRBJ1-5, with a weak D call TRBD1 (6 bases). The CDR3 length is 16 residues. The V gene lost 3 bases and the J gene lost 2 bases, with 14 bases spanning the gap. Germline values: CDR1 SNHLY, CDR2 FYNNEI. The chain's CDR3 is CASSDQGIGGNQPQHF. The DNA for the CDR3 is TGTGCCAGCAGTGATCAGGGGATCGGCGGCAATCAGCCCCAGCATTTT.

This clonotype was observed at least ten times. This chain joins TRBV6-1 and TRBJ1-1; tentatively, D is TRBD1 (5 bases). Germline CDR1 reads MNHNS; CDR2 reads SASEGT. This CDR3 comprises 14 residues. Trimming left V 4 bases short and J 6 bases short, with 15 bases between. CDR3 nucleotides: TGTGCCAGCAGTGTAACAGACAGCGGGCCTGAAGCTTTCTTT. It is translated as CASSVTDSGPEAFF.

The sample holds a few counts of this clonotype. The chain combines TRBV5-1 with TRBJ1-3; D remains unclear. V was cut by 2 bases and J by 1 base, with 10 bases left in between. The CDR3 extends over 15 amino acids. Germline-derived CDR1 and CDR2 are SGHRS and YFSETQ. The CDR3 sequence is CASSFERTSGNTIYF. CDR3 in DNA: TGCGCCAGCAGCTTTGAGAGGACGTCTGGAAACACCATATATTTT.

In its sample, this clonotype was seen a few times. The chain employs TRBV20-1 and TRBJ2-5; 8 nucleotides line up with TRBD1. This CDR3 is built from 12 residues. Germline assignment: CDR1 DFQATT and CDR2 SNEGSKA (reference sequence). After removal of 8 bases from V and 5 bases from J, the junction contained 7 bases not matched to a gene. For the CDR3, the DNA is TGCAGTACCGCTCAGGGGGCCGAGACCCAGTACTTC. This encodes CSTAQGAETQYF.

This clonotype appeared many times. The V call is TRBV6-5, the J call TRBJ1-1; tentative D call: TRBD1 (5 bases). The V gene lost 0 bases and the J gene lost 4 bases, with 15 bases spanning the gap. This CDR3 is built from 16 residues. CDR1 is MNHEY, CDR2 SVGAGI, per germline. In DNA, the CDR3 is TGTGCCAGCAGTTACTCGAGTGCGCTTGGGGGCACTGAAGCTTTCTTT. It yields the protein CASSYSSALGGTEAFF.

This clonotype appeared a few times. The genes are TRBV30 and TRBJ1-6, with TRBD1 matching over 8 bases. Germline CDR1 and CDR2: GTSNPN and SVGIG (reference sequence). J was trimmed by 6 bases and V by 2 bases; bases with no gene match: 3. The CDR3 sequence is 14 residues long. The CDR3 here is CAWSIDRGNSPLHF. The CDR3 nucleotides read TGTGCCTGGAGTATCGACAGGGGTAATTCACCCCTCCACTTT.

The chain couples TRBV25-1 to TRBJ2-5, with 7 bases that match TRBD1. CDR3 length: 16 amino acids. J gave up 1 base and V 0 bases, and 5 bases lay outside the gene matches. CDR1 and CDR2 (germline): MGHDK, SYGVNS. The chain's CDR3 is CASSEYTGVIQETQYF. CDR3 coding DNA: TGTGCCAGCAGTGAATATACAGGGGTGATCCAAGAGACCCAGTACTTC. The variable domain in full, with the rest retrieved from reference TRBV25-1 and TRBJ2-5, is EADIYQTPRYLVIGTGKKITLECSQTMGHDKMYWYQQDPGMELHLIHYSYGVNSTEKGDLSSESTVSRIRTEHFPLTLESARPSHTSQYLCASSEYTGVIQETQYFGPGTRLLVL.